The 29 T cell receptor beta chains listed next were all sequenced from one sample in a study of somatic mutations in cytotoxic T cells in rheumatoid arthritis. The repertoire was sequenced with immunoSEQ multiplex PCR; TCRdb's copy has only in-frame clones and lacks some. Among 15,000 to 20,000 clones listed, around 77% were seen once. Sequences were obtained from CD8+ T cells sorted from blood. The receptors stem from an adult with rheumatoid arthritis.

The CDR3 spells CASSRADRVSDTGELFF. Written as DNA, the CDR3 is TGTGCCAGCAGCCGAGCTGACAGGGTTTCGGACACCGGGGAGCTGTTTTTT. The chain joins TRBV28 to TRBJ2-2; 7 nucleotides match TRBD1. This CDR3 is built from 17 residues. With V trimmed by 6 bases and J by 3 bases, 13 bases remained unmatched. Per the germline V gene, CDR1 is MDHEN and CDR2 is SYDVKM. Complete variable domain (other parts from reference TRBV28 and TRBJ2-2): DVKVTQSSRYLVKRTGEKVFLECVQDMDHENMFWYRQDPGLGLRLIYFSYDVKMKEKGDIPEGYSVSREKKERFSLILESASTNQTSMYLCASSRADRVSDTGELFFGEGSRLTVL.

The V gene is TRBV5-1, the J gene TRBJ2-5; 11 nucleotides agree with TRBD1. Looked up from germline, CDR1 is SGHRS and CDR2 is YFSETQ. The J segment lost 5 bases and the V segment lost 4 bases, leaving 7 bases of the junction unmatched. The CDR3 covers 15 residues. The CDR3 DNA follows: TGCGCCAGCAGCCGCGGACAGGGGGCGAGGGAGACCCAGTACTTC. Residues: CASSRGQGARETQYF. Full variable domain (missing parts from reference TRBV5-1 and TRBJ2-5): KAGVTQTPRYLIKTRGQQVTLSCSPISGHRSVSWYQQTPGQGLQFLFEYFSETQRNKGNFPGRFSGRQFSNSRSEMNVSTLELGDSALYLCASSRGQGARETQYFGPGTRLLVL.

There are a few counts of this clone. The chain carries TRBV29-1 and TRBJ1-1, with TRBD1 matching over 9 bases. Losses at the gene ends were 5 bases for V and 4 bases for J; bases not matched to a gene: 5. CDR1 and CDR2 from the germline V gene are SQVTM and ANQGSEA. There are 13 residues in the CDR3. The CDR3 DNA reads as TGCAGCGTTAGGGACAGGGAGGGCACTGAAGCTTTCTTT. It encodes CSVRDREGTEAFF.

This clone showed up just once. The V call is TRBV6-1, the J call TRBJ1-2, with D tentatively TRBD1 (5 bases). The CDR3 spans 13 residues. Germline values: CDR1 MNHNS, CDR2 SASEGT. Trimming cost V 3 bases and J 7 bases, with 12 bases left between them. CDR3 in amino acids: CASSDMEGFGYTF. DNA of the CDR3: TGTGCCAGCAGTGATATGGAGGGGTTTGGCTACACCTTC.

This clone was seen only a few times. This chain uses TRBV6-1 with TRBJ2-1, with 9 bases lining up with TRBD1. CDR1 is MNHNS, CDR2 SASEGT, per germline. The CDR3 loop spans 14 amino acids. The junction had 6 bases not matched to a gene; V was cut back by 8 bases and J by 4 bases. CDR3 in amino acids: CASGGTGPYNEQFF. The CDR3 nucleotides are TGTGCCAGCGGGGGGACAGGGCCTTACAATGAGCAGTTCTTC.

This clone was found a few times. The rearrangement joins TRBV6-4 to TRBJ1-2; D perhaps matches TRBD1 (5 bases). CDR3 size: 15 residues. Germline V gives CDR1 MRHNA, CDR2 SNTAGT. Deletions cut 4 bases from V and 8 bases from J, with 20 bases between. CDR3 sequence reads: CASSATPLGTDGYTF. The CDR3, as DNA: TGTGCCAGCAGTGCCACACCGCTGGGGACGGACGGCTACACCTTC.

The chain employs TRBV6-1 and TRBJ2-2, with unresolved D. V was pared by 6 bases and J by 6 bases, with 14 bases between. This CDR3 has 14 residues. Germline V gives CDR1 MNHNS, CDR2 SASEGT. The chain's CDR3 is CASREILGSGELFF. DNA of the CDR3: TGTGCCAGCAGGGAAATTTTAGGGTCCGGGGAGCTGTTTTTT.

The V gene is TRBV21-1, the J gene TRBJ2-5; the listed D gene, TRBD1, was not tested against the DNA. TRBV21-1 is a documented pseudogene. The CDR3 extends over 17 amino acids. The CDR3 DNA reads as TGTGCCAGCAGCAAAGCTCGCGGACAGGGGGGACAAGAGACCCAGTACTTC. It translates to CASSKARGQGGQETQYF.

This chain connects TRBV7-6 to TRBJ2-1; 11 positions agree with TRBD2. V lost 1 base and J lost 0; bases outside the gene matches: 5. Per germline, CDR1 SGHVS and CDR2 FNYEAQ. CDR3 size: 18 residues. CDR3 residues: CASSLGGLAESSYNEQFF. The CDR3 coding sequence is TGTGCCAGCAGCTTAGGGGGACTAGCGGAAAGCTCCTACAATGAGCAGTTCTTC.

The chain carries TRBV5-1 and TRBJ2-3; either TRBD1 or TRBD2 may supply D (5 bases each). The germline V gene has CDR1 SGHRS and CDR2 YFSETQ. V gave up 3 bases and J gave up 2 bases, with 13 bases separating them. CDR3 size: 15 residues. The CDR3 reads CASSSGALYTDTQYF. The CDR3 nucleotides read TGCGCCAGCAGCTCCGGGGCCTTATACACAGATACGCAGTATTTT.

This clone is labeled as medium-sized (0.01 to 0.1%). The V gene is TRBV7-3, the J gene TRBJ2-1; TRBD2 might be the D (5 bases). The V gene's germline CDR1 is SGHTA and CDR2 FQGTGA. This CDR3 comprises 13 residues. Trimming pared 0 bases from V and 8 bases from J, leaving 8 bases between. The CDR3 sequence is CASSLTPGDEQFF. The CDR3, as DNA: TGTGCCAGCAGCTTAACGCCCGGGGATGAGCAGTTCTTC.

V and J are TRBV5-4 and TRBJ2-2; 9 nucleotides agree with TRBD1. Germline assignment: CDR1 SGHNT and CDR2 YYREEE (reference sequence). This CDR3 comprises 14 residues. V was clipped by 4 bases and J by 6 bases; unmatched bases: 4. The DNA of the CDR3 is TGTGCCAGCAGCCCGGGACAGGGACCCGGGGAGCTGTTTTTT. Its protein product is CASSPGQGPGELFF.

This chain connects TRBV19 to TRBJ2-5, with 9 bases identical to TRBD2. The length of the CDR3 is 15 residues. Unmatched junction bases numbered 9, after V lost 3 bases and J lost 7 bases. Germline V lookup: CDR1 LNHDA, CDR2 SQIVND (reference sequence). As DNA, the CDR3 is TGTGCCAGTAGTATTGACACAACAGCGGGAGGGACCCAGTACTTC. Its protein is CASSIDTTAGGTQYF.

The gene calls are TRBV5-6 and TRBJ2-7, with D perhaps given as TRBD1 or TRBD2 (5 bases each). The CDR3 is 16 amino acids. Germline V gene lookup returns CDR1 SGHDT and CDR2 YYEEEE. V was shortened by 6 bases and J by 4 bases, with 23 bases between the two germline ends. The CDR3 DNA follows: TGTGCCAGCATCCCGGGACCGTATTCCATCTCATACGAGCAGTACGTC. Encoded protein: CASIPGPYSISYEQYV.

This clone was picked up one time. The V and J genes are TRBV23-1 and TRBJ1-5; the D is unclear. TRBV23-1 is an open reading frame, and its role is uncertain. The V and J ends lost 0 bases and 7 bases respectively, with 13 bases between them. The CDR3 runs 15 residues. CDR3 amino acids: CASSQSGCQQQPQHF. CDR3 bases: TGCGCCAGCAGTCAATCAGGGTGTCAGCAACAGCCCCAGCATTTT.

The chain uses TRBV4-1 and TRBJ1-1; D possibly corresponds to TRBD1 (5 bases). Germline V CDR1 and CDR2: MGHRA, YSYEKL. This CDR3 has 15 amino acids. The germline V and J ends were trimmed by 3 bases and 3 bases, with 14 bases remaining between them. CDR3 in amino acids: CASSHLRVGDTEAFF. The DNA for the CDR3 is TGCGCCAGCAGCCATCTAAGGGTGGGGGACACTGAAGCTTTCTTT.

This rearrangement joins TRBV7-9 to TRBJ2-3; 9 bases align to TRBD2. CDR3 length: 17 amino acids. Germline V gives CDR1 SEHNR, CDR2 FQNEAQ (reference sequence). The ends lost 3 bases at V and 2 bases at J; junction bases unmatched: 9. The CDR3 loop is CASSLARRGGFTDTQYF. The CDR3 bases are TGTGCCAGCAGCTTGGCGAGGCGGGGGGGATTCACAGATACGCAGTATTTT.

This clone was counted between two and nine times. The V call is TRBV19, the J call TRBJ1-6, with a weak D call TRBD1 (5 bases). The CDR3 extends over 12 amino acids. Looked up from germline, CDR1 is LNHDA and CDR2 is SQIVND (reference sequence). The V end lost 6 bases, the J end lost 7 bases, and 7 bases lay between the germline ends. The CDR3: CASSGGNSPLHF. As DNA, the CDR3 is TGTGCCAGTAGCGGGGGGAATTCACCCCTCCACTTT.

This chain links TRBV10-3 with TRBJ1-5; D is possibly TRBD1 (6 bases). V lost 4 bases to trimming and J lost 4 bases, with 14 bases between them. The length of the CDR3 is 15 residues. Germline V CDR1 and CDR2: ENHRY, SYGVKD. In DNA form, the CDR3 reads TGTGCCATCAGTGGGGCCACAGGACAGAATCAGCCCCAGCATTTT. This encodes CAISGATGQNQPQHF.

The chain links TRBV7-9 to TRBJ2-1; tentatively, D is TRBD2 (5 bases). This CDR3 has 14 amino acids. Germline values: CDR1 SEHNR, CDR2 FQNEAQ (reference sequence). V was pared by 3 bases and J by 8 bases, with 14 bases between. This CDR3 reads CASSLDGSRDEQFF. The CDR3 nucleotides read TGTGCCAGCAGCTTGGACGGGTCGAGGGATGAGCAGTTCTTC. Filled out from reference TRBV7-9 and TRBJ2-1, the complete variable domain reads DTGVSQNPRHKITKRGQNVTFRCDPISEHNRLYWYRQTLGQGPEFLTYFQNEAQLEKSRLLSDRFSAERPKGSFSTLEIQRTEQGDSAMYLCASSLDGSRDEQFFGPGTRLTVL.

As regards this clone: At the DNA level, this CDR3 is encoded by other sequences in the same sample as well. V and J are TRBV6-6 and TRBJ1-1; tentative D call: TRBD1 (5 bases). Germline CDR1 reads MNHNY; CDR2 reads SVGAGI (reference sequence). V dropped 4 bases and J dropped 4 bases, with 13 bases sitting between them. CDR3 size: 14 residues. The CDR3 DNA is TGTGCCAGCAGTTTAGGACATTCAGGCACTGAAGCTTTCTTT. Protein product: CASSLGHSGTEAFF.

The chain carries TRBV28 and TRBJ2-4; no reliable D call. This CDR3 has 18 residues. V was clipped by 2 bases and J by 0 bases, with 17 bases between them. The germline V gene has CDR1 MDHEN and CDR2 SYDVKM. CDR3 in DNA: TGTGCCAGCAGTTTAATTTTAACCAGAGAAATAGCCAAAAACATTCAGTACTTC. As protein: CASSLILTREIAKNIQYF. Full variable domain (missing parts from reference TRBV28 and TRBJ2-4): DVKVTQSSRYLVKRTGEKVFLECVQDMDHENMFWYRQDPGLGLRLIYFSYDVKMKEKGDIPEGYSVSREKKERFSLILESASTNQTSMYLCASSLILTREIAKNIQYFGAGTRLSVL.

The gene calls are TRBV11-3 and TRBJ1-5; 7 bases agree with TRBD1. This CDR3 is 19 amino acids long. The J segment lost 0 bases and the V segment lost 0 bases, leaving 11 bases of the junction unmatched. Germline CDR1 is SGHNT and CDR2 is YENEEA. This CDR3 reads CASSLEGQRAVYSNQPQHF. CDR3 DNA: TGTGCCAGCAGCTTAGAGGGACAGAGAGCTGTATATAGCAATCAGCCCCAGCATTTT.

The chain joins TRBV6-4 to TRBJ2-2; TRBD1 aligns across 7 bases. From germline, CDR1 is MRHNA and CDR2 SNTAGT. Trimming removed 0 bases from V and 3 bases from J; junction bases left unmatched: 4. This CDR3 contains 16 residues. The DNA for the CDR3 is TGTGCCAGCAGTGACTCGAACAGGGGCGACACCGGGGAGCTGTTTTTT. It yields the protein CASSDSNRGDTGELFF.

The V gene is TRBV19, the J gene TRBJ2-1; possibly TRBD2 for D (6 bases). Germline V gives CDR1 LNHDA, CDR2 SQIVND (reference sequence). The CDR3 covers 13 residues. The germline V and J ends were trimmed by 3 bases and 5 bases, with 8 bases remaining between them. This CDR3 is CASSMGLDNEQFF. The DNA of the CDR3 is TGTGCCAGTAGTATGGGACTCGACAATGAGCAGTTCTTC.

The rearrangement joins TRBV28 to TRBJ2-5, with 7 bases lining up with TRBD1. This CDR3 is 13 amino acids long. In germline, CDR1 is MDHEN, CDR2 SYDVKM. J lost 5 bases, V lost 1 base, and 1 base had no gene match. The CDR3 reads CASSLSRGETQYF. The CDR3 DNA follows: TGTGCCAGCAGTTTATCCAGGGGGGAGACCCAGTACTTC.

The chain joins TRBV19 to TRBJ1-2, with D unclear. The germline V gene encodes CDR1 LNHDA and CDR2 SQIVND (reference sequence). The CDR3 is made up of 14 amino acids. The V end lost 5 bases, the J end lost 5 bases, and 15 bases lay between the germline ends. CDR3: CASSSRQGLYGYTF. Written as DNA, the CDR3 is TGTGCCAGTAGTTCCCGGCAAGGACTATATGGCTACACCTTC.

This chain joins TRBV4-1 and TRBJ2-5; D call uncertain. There are 13 residues in the CDR3. The V gene lost 1 base and the J gene lost 2 bases, with 5 bases spanning the gap. Germline V gene lookup returns CDR1 MGHRA and CDR2 YSYEKL. CDR3 nucleotide sequence: TGCGCCAGCAGCCAAGGGCAGCAAGAGACCCAGTACTTC. As protein: CASSQGQQETQYF.

The chain links TRBV18 to TRBJ2-5; D unclear. The CDR3 runs 16 residues. Trimming cost V 6 bases and J 2 bases, with 19 bases left between them. Looked up from germline, CDR1 is KGHSH and CDR2 is LQKENI. The DNA of the CDR3 is TGTGCCAGCTCCCCAAAGGTGGGCCATCCTCAAGAGACCCAGTACTTC. Translating gives CASSPKVGHPQETQYF.